This TCR beta chain was documented in a study of T cells after yellow fever vaccination. Study-wide background: In the case of low-cell-number fractions, SMART-Seq v4 Ultra Low Input was used for preparation.

The CDR3 length is 15 residues. Per germline, CDR1 SGHNT and CDR2 YYREEE (reference sequence). The ends were cut back, 4 bases at V and 0 bases at J, with 11 bases in the middle. This clonotype was seen more than once but under ten times. Notes on the study in general: Post-booster reappearance was seen for most primary-vaccination clones (about 95% CD4, roughly 88% CD8). Some clonotypes were seen in both the CD4 and the CD8 compartments. These made up a small share and likely arose from convergent recombination.

By 5'RACE template switching, TCR cDNA was produced, with a universal primer site and UMIs added in the process. Each CDR3 protein gets one entry after TCRdb re-called the 5' RACE reads with MiXCR. Of around 53,000 distinct CDR3 sequences in the sample, approximately 7% were seen once. The source is a man in his late teens or twenties who received the YFV17D yellow fever vaccine. The chain is built from TRBV5-4 and TRBJ2-1; no definite D call. Source: CD8+ T cells not binding an NS4B(214-222) dextramer, sorted from PBMCs, taken 45 days after the first yellow fever vaccination. This CDR3 is CASSRIETSYNEQFF. The CDR3 DNA follows: TGTGCCAGCAGCCGCATAGAAACCTCCTACAATGAGCAGTTCTTC.